The TCR beta chain described here comes from a study of T cells in Graves' hyperthyroidism and ophthalmopathy. This clonotype was recorded a few times. Its antigen is undetermined. In germline, CDR1 is SQVTM, CDR2 ANQGSEA. V gave up 6 bases and J gave up 6 bases, with 21 bases separating them. The CDR3 has 14 amino acids. Study-level results: Blood also carried most thyroid clonotypes expanded above 0.001.

Patients showing uncontrolled infection, other autoimmune disease, pregnancy or lactation were ineligible. RNA transcripts yielded amplified TCR beta CDR3 regions. HTBI primers were the set used in a first-round RT-PCR of the TCR CDR3. TCRdb itself ran the multiplex PCR reads through MiXCR, one entry per CDR3 protein. The sample lists 610,000 or so distinct CDR3 sequences, 46% occurring once. The sequence was collected from a woman aged 18 to 35 with Graves' hyperthyroidism. Sample: peripheral blood or thyroid tissue (not recorded which). The gene calls are TRBV29-1 and TRBJ2-7; a possible D gene is TRBD1 (6 bases). The CDR3 loop reads CSVFGRGGFREQYF. The CDR3 DNA sequence: TGCAGCGTGTTTGGAAGAGGGGGTTTTCGCGAGCAGTACTTC.